The text below deals with one T cell receptor beta chain. This entry belongs to a study of blood T cell repertoires in COVID-19. In the study overall: The United States, Italy and Spain provided the acute and convalescent COVID-19 samples.

The authors' processing: Nucleated cell counts were estimated from reference gene primer amplification. The repertoire was sequenced with immunoSEQ multiplex PCR; TCRdb's copy has only in-frame clones and lacks some. V and J calls and clone size come straight from that table; D and trimming were deduced from the DNA. The sample has about 360,000 clones; approximately 88% are singletons. Those enrolled, adults aged roughly 18 to 89 years, came from about two dozen US areas. Cohort assignment relied on participant-reported clinical history. Sequencing used PBMCs or T cells enriched from blood (not recorded which). This sequence was found in a woman in her 40s with acute COVID-19.

As DNA, the CDR3 is TGCGCCAGCAGCTTGGATACACGAACTGAAGCTTTCTTT. It specifies CASSLDTRTEAFF. The chain joins TRBV5-1 to TRBJ1-1; D is unclear. The V gene lost 0 bases and the J gene lost 5 bases, with 8 bases spanning the gap. The CDR3 runs to 13 residues. The germline gives CDR1 SGHRS, CDR2 YFSETQ.